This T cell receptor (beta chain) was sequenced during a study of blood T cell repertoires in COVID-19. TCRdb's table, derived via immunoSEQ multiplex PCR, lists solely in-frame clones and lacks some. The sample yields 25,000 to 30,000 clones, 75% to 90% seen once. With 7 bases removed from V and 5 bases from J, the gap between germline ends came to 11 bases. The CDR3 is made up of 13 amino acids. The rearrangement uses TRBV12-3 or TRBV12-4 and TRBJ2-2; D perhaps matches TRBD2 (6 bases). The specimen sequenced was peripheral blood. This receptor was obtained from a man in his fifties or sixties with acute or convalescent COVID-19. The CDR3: CASTPGGTGELFF. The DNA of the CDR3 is TGTGCCAGCACTCCAGGAGGGACCGGGGAGCTGTTTTTT.